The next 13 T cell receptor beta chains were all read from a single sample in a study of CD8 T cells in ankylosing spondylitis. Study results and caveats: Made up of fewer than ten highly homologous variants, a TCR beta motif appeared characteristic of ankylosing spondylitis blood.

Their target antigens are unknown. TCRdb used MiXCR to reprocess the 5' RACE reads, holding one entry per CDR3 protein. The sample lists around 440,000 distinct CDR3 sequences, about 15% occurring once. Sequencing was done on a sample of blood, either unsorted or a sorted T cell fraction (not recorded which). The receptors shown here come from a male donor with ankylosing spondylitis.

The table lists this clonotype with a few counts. Written as DNA, the CDR3 is TGCAGCGCTTCAAAACCGGGACACTTAGCGAACACCGGGGAGCTGTTTTTT. Its protein product is CSASKPGHLANTGELFF. The chain uses TRBV29-1 and TRBJ2-2; tentative D call: TRBD1 (6 bases). Germline values: CDR1 SQVTM, CDR2 ANQGSEA. Between the trimmed V and J ends, which lost 7 bases and 0 bases, there was a span of 21 bases. CDR3 length equals 17 residues.

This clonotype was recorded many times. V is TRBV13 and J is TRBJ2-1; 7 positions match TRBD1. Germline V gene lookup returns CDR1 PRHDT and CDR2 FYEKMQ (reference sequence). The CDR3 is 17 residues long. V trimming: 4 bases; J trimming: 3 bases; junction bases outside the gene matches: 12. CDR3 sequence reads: CASSSEGRGQIYNEQFF. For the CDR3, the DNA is TGTGCCAGCAGCTCCGAAGGTAGGGGGCAAATCTACAATGAGCAGTTCTTC.

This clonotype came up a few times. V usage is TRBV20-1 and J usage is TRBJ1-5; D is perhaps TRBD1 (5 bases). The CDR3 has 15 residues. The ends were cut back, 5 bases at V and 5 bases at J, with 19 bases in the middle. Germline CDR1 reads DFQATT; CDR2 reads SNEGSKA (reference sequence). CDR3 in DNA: TGCAGTGCTGGGGGGACTCAGGGACGCCATCAGCCCCAGCATTTT. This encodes CSAGGTQGRHQPQHF.

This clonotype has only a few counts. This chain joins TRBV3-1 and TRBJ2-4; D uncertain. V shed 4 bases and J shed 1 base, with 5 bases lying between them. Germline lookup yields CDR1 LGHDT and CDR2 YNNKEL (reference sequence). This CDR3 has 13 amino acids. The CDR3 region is CASSLMAKNIQYF. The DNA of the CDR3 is TGTGCCAGCAGCCTCATGGCCAAAAACATTCAGTACTTC.

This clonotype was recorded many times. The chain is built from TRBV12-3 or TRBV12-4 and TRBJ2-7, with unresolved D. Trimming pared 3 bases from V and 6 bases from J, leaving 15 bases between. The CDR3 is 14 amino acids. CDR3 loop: CASSFTVGSGEQYF. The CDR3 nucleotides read TGTGCCAGCAGTTTCACGGTGGGTTCGGGCGAGCAGTACTTC.

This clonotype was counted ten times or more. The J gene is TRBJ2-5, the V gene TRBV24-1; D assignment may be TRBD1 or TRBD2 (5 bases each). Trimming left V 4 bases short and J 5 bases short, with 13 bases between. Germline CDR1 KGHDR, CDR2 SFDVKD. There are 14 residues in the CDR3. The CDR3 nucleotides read TGTGCCACCAGTGAAGGGACGAAGGGGGAGACCCAGTACTTC. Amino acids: CATSEGTKGETQYF.

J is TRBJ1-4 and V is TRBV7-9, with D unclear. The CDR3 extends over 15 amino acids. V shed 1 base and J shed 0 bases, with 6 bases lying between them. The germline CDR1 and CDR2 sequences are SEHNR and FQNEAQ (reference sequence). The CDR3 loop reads CASSLVMATNEKLFF. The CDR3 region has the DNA TGTGCCAGCAGCTTAGTAATGGCAACTAATGAAAAACTGTTTTTT.

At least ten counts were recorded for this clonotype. CDR3 amino acids: CASSLGAESYNEQFF. DNA for the CDR3: TGCGCCAGCAGCTTGGGAGCTGAATCCTACAATGAGCAGTTCTTC. V gene TRBV5-1 combines with J gene TRBJ2-1; D ambiguous. CDR1 and CDR2 from the germline V gene are SGHRS and YFSETQ. This CDR3 is built from 15 residues. The V end was cut by 0 bases, the J end by 1 base, with 8 bases between.

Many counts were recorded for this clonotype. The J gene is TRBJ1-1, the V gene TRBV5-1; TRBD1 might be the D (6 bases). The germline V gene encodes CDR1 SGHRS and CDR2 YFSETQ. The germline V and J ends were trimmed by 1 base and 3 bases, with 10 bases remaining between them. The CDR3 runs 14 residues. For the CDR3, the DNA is TGCGCCAGCAGCTTGAGGGGGTCGGACACTGAAGCTTTCTTT. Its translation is CASSLRGSDTEAFF.

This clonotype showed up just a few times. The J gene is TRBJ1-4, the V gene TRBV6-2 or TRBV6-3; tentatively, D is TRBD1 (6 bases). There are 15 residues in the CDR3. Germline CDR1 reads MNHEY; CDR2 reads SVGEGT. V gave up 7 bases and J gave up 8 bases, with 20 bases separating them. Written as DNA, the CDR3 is TGTGCCAGCAACCACCGGGACAAGGGAGGAGAAAAACTGTTTTTT. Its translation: CASNHRDKGGEKLFF.

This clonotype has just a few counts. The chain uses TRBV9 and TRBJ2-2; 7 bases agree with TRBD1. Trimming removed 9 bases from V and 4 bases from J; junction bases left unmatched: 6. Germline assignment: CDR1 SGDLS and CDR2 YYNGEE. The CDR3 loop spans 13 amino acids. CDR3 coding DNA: TGTGCCACGAGGGACAGCTCCACCGGGGAGCTGTTTTTT. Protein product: CATRDSSTGELFF.

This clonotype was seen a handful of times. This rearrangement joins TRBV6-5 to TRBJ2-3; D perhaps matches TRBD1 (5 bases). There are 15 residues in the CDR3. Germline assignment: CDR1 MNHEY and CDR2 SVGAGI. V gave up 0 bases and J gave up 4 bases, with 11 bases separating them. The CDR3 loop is CASSYSSGRPDTQYF. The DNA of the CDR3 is TGTGCCAGCAGTTACTCGTCAGGGCGTCCAGATACGCAGTATTTT.

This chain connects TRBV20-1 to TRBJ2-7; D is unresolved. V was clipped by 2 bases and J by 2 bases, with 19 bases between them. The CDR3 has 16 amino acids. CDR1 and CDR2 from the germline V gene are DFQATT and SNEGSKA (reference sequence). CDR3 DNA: TGCAGTGCTAGACCCCTTTTTCGCGGCCTCACCTACGAGCAGTACTTC. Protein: CSARPLFRGLTYEQYF.